One TCR beta chain is described in this entry. Its antigen is still unknown. This entry belongs to a study of cytomegalovirus exposure and HLA in healthy donors. Study-level information: Assignment to the Caucasian-associated ancestry cluster applied to 75% to 85% of the approximately 360 genotyped donors.

It was with 60 Vbeta and 13 Jbeta primers that the PCR ran. TCRdb's table, derived via immunoSEQ multiplex PCR, lists solely in-frame clones and lacks some. This sample's table has about 150,000 clones. Study outcomes and limitations: Sequences of the TCR beta chain were said to predict the HLA-A and HLA-B alleles of most subjects accurately. TCR beta V- and J-gene trimming, according to a later analysis, was linked to a missense DCLRE1C variant.

Donors counted as nominally healthy when sampled, yet unrecorded immune exposures were likely. V was shortened by 5 bases and J by 3 bases, with 13 bases between the two germline ends. Germline CDR1 is MDHEN and CDR2 is SYDVKM. This CDR3 contains 14 residues. The specimen was PBMCs. The rearrangement joins TRBV28 to TRBJ2-5; TRBD1 might be the D (6 bases). The TCR originated in a woman in her forties or fifties in good health and CMV-seronegative. DNA of the CDR3: TGTGCCAGCAGTCCCTACAGGGAAGAAGAGACCCAGTACTTC. It translates to CASSPYREEETQYF.